The clone carrying this TCR beta chain has only a few counts. Its target is unknown. This sample is drawn from a study of vaccination effects on CD4 cells after COVID-19. In the study overall: Sequencing in the ViraFEST assay came after antigen-specific CD4+ T cells had been expanded with viral peptide pools, which were used to stimulate PBMC. Cultivation was performed at about 1.8 million PBMC per well with roughly 10 IU/ml IL-2 and roughly 9.9 ug/ml peptides added.

The CDR3 contains 15 residues. CDR1 and CDR2 from the germline V gene are GTSNPN and SVGIG (reference sequence). Trimming stripped 1 base from V and 0 bases from J, with 10 bases between. Following a roughly ten-day culture, CD4+ T cells were purified. This table comes from immunoSEQ multiplex PCR, and its TCRdb copy is limited to in-frame clones, with some not included. The sample carries over 45,000 clones, 50% to 80% recorded once. Overall study findings and caveats: Vaccine-induced clones in healthy vaccinees cross-reacted with common cold coronaviruses in only 1 of 255 cases. Relatively few convalescent patients took part in the study, which had no early post-infection timepoints.

This receptor was obtained from a human donor who received a COVID-19 vaccine. The rearrangement uses TRBV30 and TRBJ1-5; D is perhaps TRBD1 (5 bases). This specimen was CD4+ T cells from PBMCs cultured without peptide, taken before COVID-19 vaccination. In DNA, the CDR3 is TGTGCCTGGAGTGCCGGGGGTTTTAGCAATCAGCCCCAGCATTTT. It codes for CAWSAGGFSNQPQHF.